The present T cell receptor (beta chain) was sequenced within a study of blood T cells in healthy people across ages. Study outcomes and limitations: It was the long-lived donors that had more naive CD4+ cells and higher diversity than aged donors.

With a J-beta primer mix and a sample-barcoded 5' primer, a second PCR ran 7 to 11 cycles. MiXCR, applied by TCRdb to the 5' RACE reads, yields one record per CDR3 protein. Here the sample spans around 1,000,000 distinct CDR3 sequences, about 25% being singletons. Concerning this clonotype itself: The antigen remains undetermined.

A minimum of 6 million PBMCs was isolated per sample. Germline V CDR1 and CDR2: SQVTM, ANQGSEA. The length of the CDR3 is 14 residues. V lost 4 bases, J lost 4 bases, and 16 bases lay in between. This sample was shared with a second study, whose subject was T cells of mothers and their children. Turning to that study: Study donors consisted of a few healthy Caucasian mothers and their six children. Mothers gave over 9.5 million TCR beta CDR3 reads each, and children about 3 million each.

The chain is built from TRBV29-1 and TRBJ1-2; D is perhaps TRBD1 (5 bases). Sequenced sample: blood. This receptor was obtained from a girl aged 2-10 years in good health. The CDR3 bases are TGCAGCGTTGCTATACCGGACACTCTCTATGGCTACACCTTC. Its protein is CSVAIPDTLYGYTF. Combining the CDR3 with reference TRBV29-1 and TRBJ1-2 gives the whole variable domain SAVISQKPSRDICQRGTSLTIQCQVDSQVTMMFWYRQQPGQSLTLIATANQGSEATYESGFVIDKFPISRPNLTFSTLTVSNMSPEDSSIYLCSVAIPDTLYGYTFGSGTRLTVV.